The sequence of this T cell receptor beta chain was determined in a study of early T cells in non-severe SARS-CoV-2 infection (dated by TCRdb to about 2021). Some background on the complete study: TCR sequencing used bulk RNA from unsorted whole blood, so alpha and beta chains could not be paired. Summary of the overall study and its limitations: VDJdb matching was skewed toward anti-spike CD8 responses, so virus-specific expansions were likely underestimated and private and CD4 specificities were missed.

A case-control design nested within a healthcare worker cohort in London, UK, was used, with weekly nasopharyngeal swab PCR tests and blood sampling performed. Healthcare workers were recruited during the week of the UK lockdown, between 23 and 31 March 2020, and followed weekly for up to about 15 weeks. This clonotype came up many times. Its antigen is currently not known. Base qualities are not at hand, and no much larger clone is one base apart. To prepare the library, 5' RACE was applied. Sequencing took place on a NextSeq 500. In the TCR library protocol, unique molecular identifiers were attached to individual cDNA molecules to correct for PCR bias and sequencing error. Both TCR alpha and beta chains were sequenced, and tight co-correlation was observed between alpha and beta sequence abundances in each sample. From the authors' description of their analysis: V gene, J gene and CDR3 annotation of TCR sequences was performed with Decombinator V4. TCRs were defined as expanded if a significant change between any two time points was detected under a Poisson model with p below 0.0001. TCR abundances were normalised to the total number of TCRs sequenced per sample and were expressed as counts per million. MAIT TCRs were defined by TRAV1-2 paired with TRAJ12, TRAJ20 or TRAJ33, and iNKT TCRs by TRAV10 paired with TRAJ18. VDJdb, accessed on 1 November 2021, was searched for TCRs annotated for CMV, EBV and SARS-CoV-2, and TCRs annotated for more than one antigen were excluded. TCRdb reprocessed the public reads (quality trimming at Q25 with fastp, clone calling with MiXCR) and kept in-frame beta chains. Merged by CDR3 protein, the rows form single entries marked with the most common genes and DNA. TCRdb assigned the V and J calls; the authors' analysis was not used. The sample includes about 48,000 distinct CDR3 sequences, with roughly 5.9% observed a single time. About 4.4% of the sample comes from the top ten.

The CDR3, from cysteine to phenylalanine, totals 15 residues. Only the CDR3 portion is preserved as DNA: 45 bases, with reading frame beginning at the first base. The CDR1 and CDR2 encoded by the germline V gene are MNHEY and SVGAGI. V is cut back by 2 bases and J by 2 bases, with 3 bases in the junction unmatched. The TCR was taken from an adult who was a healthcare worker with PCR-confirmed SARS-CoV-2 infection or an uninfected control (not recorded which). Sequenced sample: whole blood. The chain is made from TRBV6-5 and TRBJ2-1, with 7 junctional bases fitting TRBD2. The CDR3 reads CASSYTGLTYNEQFF. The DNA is TGTGCCAGCAGTTACACGGGACTAACCTACAATGAGCAGTTCTTC.